This T cell receptor (beta chain) was found in a study of cytomegalovirus exposure and HLA in healthy donors. 60 Vbeta and 13 Jbeta primers were used in PCR. Only in-frame clones appear in the TCRdb table, and some are missing; sequencing was by immunoSEQ multiplex PCR. The sample has around 150,000 clones; about 80% are singletons. Sampled while nominally healthy, donors likely had unrecorded immune exposures. Whole-study findings and limits: A classifier reportedly called cytomegalovirus status with high sensitivity and specificity. Immune exposure information comprised only CMV serostatus.

The table lists this clone with a few counts. Its antigen is not known. The sample taken for sequencing was PBMCs. The receptor's source is a man aged 40-49 years in good health and CMV-seronegative.

CDR3 sequence (DNA): TGTGCCTGGACCCCGCGAGGGACCTACGAGCAGTACTTC. Its translation is CAWTPRGTYEQYF. The rearrangement joins TRBV30 to TRBJ2-7, with D possibly being TRBD2 (5 bases). The V gene lost 4 bases and the J gene lost 2 bases, with 12 bases spanning the gap. The germline gives CDR1 GTSNPN, CDR2 SVGIG (reference sequence). The CDR3 sequence is 13 residues long.